The 11 T cell receptor beta chains below all came from one sample that was sequenced in a study of CD8 T cells in ankylosing spondylitis. Each CDR3 protein is one row after TCRdb ran MiXCR on the 5' RACE reads. This sample has approximately 100,000 distinct CDR3 sequences, with around 24% found just once. Sequencing was performed on synovial fluid, either unsorted or a sorted T cell fraction (not recorded which). The receptor set was obtained from a male donor with ankylosing spondylitis.

This clonotype turned up a few times. The CDR3 protein is CSAEDGTQGARDNSPLHF. The CDR3 DNA sequence: TGCAGTGCTGAGGATGGGACACAGGGGGCACGGGATAATTCACCCCTCCACTTT. The chain combines TRBV20-1 with TRBJ1-6; 9 bases map to TRBD1. V shed 5 bases, J shed 5 bases, and the junction held 16 bases outside the gene matches. CDR3 length: 18 residues. Germline values: CDR1 DFQATT, CDR2 SNEGSKA (reference sequence).

This clonotype was seen many times. The V call is TRBV20-1, the J call TRBJ1-1; possibly TRBD1 for D (6 bases). CDR3 length: 13 amino acids. Germline V gene data show CDR1 as DFQATT and CDR2 as SNEGSKA (reference sequence). Deletions cut 6 bases from V and 1 base from J, with 12 bases between. The CDR3, as DNA: TGCAGTGCCGGAGGGGGGCAGAACACTGAAGCTTTCTTT. It is translated as CSAGGGQNTEAFF.

This rearrangement joins TRBV3-1 to TRBJ1-1; 7 bases agree with TRBD1. Per germline, CDR1 LGHDT and CDR2 YNNKEL (reference sequence). The CDR3 length is 15 residues. J gave up 2 bases and V 1 base, and 4 bases lay outside the gene matches. In DNA form, the CDR3 reads TGTGCCAGCAGCCAAGTGAACAGGGGTAACACTGAAGCTTTCTTT. Translating it yields CASSQVNRGNTEAFF.

This clonotype was observed a handful of times. The rearrangement joins TRBV5-1 to TRBJ2-3, with D perhaps TRBD1 (5 bases). CDR3 length: 14 amino acids. CDR1 is SGHRS and CDR2 is YFSETQ in the germline V gene. Trimming removed 2 bases from V and 4 bases from J, with 11 bases in between. The CDR3 loop is CASSLPRDADTQYF. The CDR3 DNA reads as TGCGCCAGCAGCTTACCCAGGGATGCAGATACGCAGTATTTT.

In this sample, this clonotype turned up a few times. V gene TRBV18 combines with J gene TRBJ2-1, with 8 bases aligning to TRBD2. Trimming removed 2 bases from V and 7 bases from J; junction bases left unmatched: 7. This CDR3 spans 15 amino acids. Germline CDR1 reads KGHSH; CDR2 reads LQKENI. The CDR3 here is CASSPVSSGLNEQFF. For the CDR3, the DNA is TGTGCCAGCTCACCAGTCTCTAGCGGGTTAAATGAGCAGTTCTTC.

The table lists this clonotype with many counts. The chain has TRBV3-1 and TRBJ1-2, with D uncertain. CDR3 length: 15 residues. Deletions cut 0 bases from V and 3 bases from J, with 11 bases between. Germline CDR1 LGHDT, CDR2 YNNKEL (reference sequence). CDR3 sequence: CASSQDLTGDYGYTF. The CDR3 bases are TGTGCCAGCAGCCAAGATCTTACCGGGGACTATGGCTACACCTTC.

In its sample, this clonotype was seen a few times. The rearrangement links TRBV20-1 to TRBJ2-3, with D possibly being TRBD2 (7 bases). Trimming pared 3 bases from V and 0 bases from J, leaving 13 bases between. The germline V gene has CDR1 DFQATT and CDR2 SNEGSKA (reference sequence). This CDR3 has 15 residues. CDR3 protein: CSARGGAGSTDTQYF. DNA for the CDR3: TGCAGTGCTAGGGGGGGGGCAGGAAGCACAGATACGCAGTATTTT.

V and J are TRBV5-1 and TRBJ1-2, with 10 bases aligning to TRBD1. Germline lookup yields CDR1 SGHRS and CDR2 YFSETQ. The CDR3 has 14 residues. V gave up 7 bases and J gave up 8 bases; unmatched junction bases: 11. Here the CDR3 reads CASGQGEPWGGYTF. In DNA form, the CDR3 reads TGCGCCAGCGGACAGGGGGAGCCCTGGGGGGGCTACACCTTC.

The genes are TRBV3-1 and TRBJ1-5; 11 nucleotides line up with TRBD1. The V and J ends lost 3 bases and 7 bases, in that order; junction bases with no gene match: 2. Germline loops: CDR1 LGHDT, CDR2 YNNKEL (reference sequence). The CDR3 has 14 residues. DNA for the CDR3: TGTGCCAGCAGCCAGGGACAGGGGGGACAGCCCCAGCATTTT. Translating gives CASSQGQGGQPQHF. Complete variable domain (other parts from reference TRBV3-1 and TRBJ1-5): DTAVSQTPKYLVTQMGNDKSIKCEQNLGHDTMYWYKQDSKKFLKIMFSYNNKELIINETVPNRFSPKSPDKAHLNLHINSLELGDSAVYFCASSQGQGGQPQHFGDGTRLSIL.

This clonotype was found a few times. The chain links TRBV12-3 or TRBV12-4 to TRBJ1-2; no clear D gene. The CDR3 is 13 amino acids. V lost 3 bases and J lost 8, with 13 bases in between. The CDR3 loop reads CASSFRRAQGYTF. The CDR3 bases are TGTGCCAGCAGTTTTAGGAGGGCACAAGGCTACACCTTC.

This clonotype was observed a handful of times. V is TRBV5-1 and J is TRBJ2-2; perhaps D is TRBD1 or TRBD2 (5 bases each). Germline V gene sequence: CDR1 SGHRS, CDR2 YFSETQ. V was trimmed by 3 bases and J by 5 bases, leaving 11 bases between them. The CDR3 runs 14 residues. This CDR3 reads CASSSGTPTGELFF. CDR3 in DNA: TGCGCCAGCAGCTCCGGGACCCCGACCGGGGAGCTGTTTTTT. Full variable domain (rest looked up from reference TRBV5-1 and TRBJ2-2): KAGVTQTPRYLIKTRGQQVTLSCSPISGHRSVSWYQQTPGQGLQFLFEYFSETQRNKGNFPGRFSGRQFSNSRSEMNVSTLELGDSALYLCASSSGTPTGELFFGEGSRLTVL.